This T cell receptor beta chain was observed in a study of CD8+CD57+ T cells in acquired aplastic anemia. In the case of this clonotype: The antigen is undetermined.

Regarding the study as a whole: Both patients and controls carried the same twenty-nine CD8+ CDR3 sequences.

Profiling that covered TCR beta VDJ and CDR3 relied on genomic DNA as its template. TCRdb independently ran MiXCR on the reads; one entry per CDR3 protein. This sample has fewer than 200,000 distinct CDR3 sequences, with 55% to 70% found just once. The germline CDR1 and CDR2 sequences are SGDLS and YYNGEE. Trimming removed 4 bases from V and 1 base from J, with 16 bases in between. The CDR3 totals 16 residues. This clonotype was obtained from a human donor in good health. Sequenced input: sorted CD4+, CD8+, or CD8+CD57+ T cells (not recorded which) from PBMCs. V usage is TRBV9 and J usage is TRBJ2-3; D possibly corresponds to TRBD2 (6 bases). The CDR3 coding sequence is TGTGCCAGCAGCTTATGGGCGGGGCAGGGCACAGATACGCAGTATTTT. It codes for CASSLWAGQGTDTQYF.